Below, 27 T cell receptor beta chains from the same sample are listed, as sequenced in a study of memory CD4+ T cells and cytomegalovirus serostatus. The sort gate was single viable CD3+CD4+CD8-CD45RO+ cells for memory CD4+ T cells. TCRdb's copy holds only in-frame clones and misses some; the assay was immunoSEQ multiplex PCR. The sample records some 49,000 clones, about 73% being singletons. The specimen was memory CD4+ T cells from blood. Every receptor here comes from an adult in good health and CMV-seronegative.

This clone has more than one count but fewer than ten. This chain joins TRBV5-1 and TRBJ1-1; 8 bases match TRBD1. The CDR3 consists of 15 residues. Germline assignment: CDR1 SGHRS and CDR2 YFSETQ. V lost 4 bases to trimming and J lost 1 base; unmatched junction nucleotides: 6. CDR3 residues: CASSPGDRGNTEAFF. CDR3 nucleotides: TGCGCCAGCAGCCCTGGCGACAGGGGGAACACTGAAGCTTTCTTT.

The chain couples TRBV5-1 to TRBJ2-3; D is ambiguous. V was cut by 2 bases and J by 5 bases, with 6 bases left in between. Looked up from germline, CDR1 is SGHRS and CDR2 is YFSETQ. There are 12 residues in the CDR3. For the CDR3, the DNA is TGCGCCAGCAGCTTAGTCGTAGATACGCAGTATTTT. Translating it yields CASSLVVDTQYF.

This clone has just one count. The rearrangement uses TRBV7-3 and TRBJ1-1, with 9 positions matching TRBD1. The CDR3 covers 18 residues. The trim removed 5 bases at V and 0 bases at J, leaving 13 bases unmatched. Germline assignment: CDR1 SGHTA and CDR2 FQGTGA. The CDR3 DNA follows: TGTGCCAGCAGCATCGGAGGACAGGGGCCCCCCATGAACACTGAAGCTTTCTTT. It yields the protein CASSIGGQGPPMNTEAFF. The entire variable domain, with the rest obtained from reference TRBV7-3 and TRBJ1-1, is as follows: GAGVSQTPSNKVTEKGKYVELRCDPISGHTALYWYRQSLGQGPEFLIYFQGTGAADDSGLPNDRFFAVRPEGSVSTLKIQRTERGDSAVYLCASSIGGQGPPMNTEAFFGQGTRLTVV.

The chain recombines TRBV25-1 with TRBJ2-5, with D perhaps matching TRBD2 (5 bases). Gene TRBJ2-7 matches the end of the DNA better, so the J call may be wrong. Germline CDR1 MGHDK, CDR2 SYGVNS. The CDR3 has 16 amino acids. CDR3 amino acids: CASSESMVGSSYEQYF. Written as DNA, the CDR3 is TGTGCCAGCAGTGAATCTATGGTTGGGAGCTCCTACGAGCAGTACTTC.

The rearrangement joins TRBV30 to TRBJ1-1, with a possible D match to TRBD1 (6 bases). V was cut by 1 base and J by 1 base, with 10 bases left in between. The CDR3 length is 14 residues. Germline V gene lookup returns CDR1 GTSNPN and CDR2 SVGIG (reference sequence). CDR3 DNA sequence: TGTGCCTGGAGTGGGGACACCAAGAACACTGAAGCTTTCTTT. Translation: CAWSGDTKNTEAFF. The full variable domain, its missing parts supplied by reference TRBV30 and TRBJ1-1, is SQTIHQWPATLVQPVGSPLSLECTVEGTSNPNLYWYRQAAGRGLQLLFYSVGIGQISSEVPQNLSASRPQDRQFILSSKKLLLSDSGFYLCAWSGDTKNTEAFFGQGTRLTVV.

In regard to this clone: The germline gene is not matched at one end of the junction; a read error may be the cause. The V and J genes are TRBV5-1 and TRBJ1-6, with 7 bases that match TRBD1. This CDR3 has 14 residues. Germline lookup yields CDR1 SGHRS and CDR2 YFSETQ. The CDR3 bases are TGCGCCAGCAGCTTGGATCAGACGGGACAGTCTTTCTACTTT. This gives the protein CASSLDQTGQSFYF.

This clone was seen only a few times. This chain joins TRBV30 and TRBJ1-3, with D tentatively TRBD1 (6 bases). The CDR3 length is 14 residues. Germline CDR1 is GTSNPN and CDR2 is SVGIG (reference sequence). The germline V and J ends were trimmed by 5 bases and 5 bases, with 16 bases remaining between them. CDR3 sequence reads: CAWRWGRGRNTIYF. The CDR3 nucleotides read TGTGCCTGGCGTTGGGGGCGCGGACGAAACACCATATATTTT.

This clone was seen a handful of times. The V and J genes are TRBV5-4 and TRBJ1-3; the D is unclear. The CDR3 covers 14 residues. Germline V gene data show CDR1 as SGHNT and CDR2 as YYREEE (reference sequence). Trimming cost V 4 bases and J 3 bases, with 11 bases left between them. CDR3 DNA sequence: TGTGCCAGCAGCCCCCAGTTCGGTGGAAACACCATATATTTT. This encodes CASSPQFGGNTIYF.

The CDR3 sequence: CASSPQISSYEQYF. The CDR3, as DNA: TGCGCCAGCAGCCCACAGATCAGCTCCTACGAGCAGTACTTC. The chain uses TRBV4-3 and TRBJ2-7; D not resolved. V lost 4 bases and J 0 bases, leaving 10 bases between the germline ends. Germline V gene data show CDR1 as LGHNA and CDR2 as YSLEER. CDR3 size: 14 residues.

V is TRBV5-1 and J is TRBJ2-7, with TRBD1 matching over 9 bases. The CDR3 has 14 residues. V gave up 5 bases and J gave up 0 bases; unmatched junction bases: 3. CDR1 is SGHRS, CDR2 YFSETQ, per germline. The CDR3: CASRGQGDSYEQYF. The CDR3 DNA is TGCGCCAGCAGGGGACAGGGCGACTCCTACGAGCAGTACTTC.

This clone was counted only a few times. The CDR3 spells CASSYPLGTELHNEQFF. In nucleotides, the CDR3 is TGTGCCAGCAGCTACCCATTGGGGACAGAGCTACACAATGAGCAGTTCTTC. V and J are TRBV13 and TRBJ2-1; TRBD1 matches at 7 bases. The CDR3 loop spans 17 amino acids. Looked up from germline, CDR1 is PRHDT and CDR2 is FYEKMQ (reference sequence). Unmatched junction bases numbered 14, after V lost 4 bases and J lost 5 bases.

V usage is TRBV15 and J usage is TRBJ1-2, with 10 positions matching TRBD1. The V and J ends lost 0 bases and 8 bases, in that order; junction bases with no gene match: 6. The CDR3 spans 15 residues. CDR1 and CDR2 from the germline V gene are LNHNV and YYDKDF (reference sequence). This CDR3 is CATSRDRGTGVGYTF. The CDR3 nucleotides read TGTGCCACCAGCAGAGATCGTGGGACAGGGGTCGGCTACACCTTC.

In its sample, this clone was seen a few times. The chain joins TRBV5-6 to TRBJ1-1; D might be TRBD1 (6 bases). V shed 4 bases and J shed 7 bases, with 11 bases lying between them. Looked up from germline, CDR1 is SGHDT and CDR2 is YYEEEE. The CDR3 runs 12 residues. The CDR3 protein is CASSRTDYEAFF. DNA of the CDR3: TGTGCCAGCAGCCGGACAGACTATGAAGCTTTCTTT.

This clone came up a few times. The chain employs TRBV5-4 and TRBJ1-1; a weak D match, TRBD1 (5 bases). Germline-derived CDR1 and CDR2 are SGHNT and YYREEE (reference sequence). This CDR3 region has 14 residues. The germline V and J ends were trimmed by 4 bases and 1 base, with 11 bases remaining between them. The CDR3 region has the DNA TGTGCCAGCAGCACGGACATTACGAACACTGAAGCTTTCTTT. This sequence encodes CASSTDITNTEAFF.

This clone was counted between two and nine times. Written as DNA, the CDR3 is TGCAGCGTGGAGGGACAGGCTAACTATGGCTACACCTTC. Amino acids: CSVEGQANYGYTF. The V and J genes are TRBV29-1 and TRBJ1-2, with 8 bases fitting TRBD1. The CDR3 has 13 residues. Trimming removed 6 bases from V and 0 bases from J; junction bases left unmatched: 3. Germline V CDR1 and CDR2: SQVTM, ANQGSEA.

This rearrangement joins TRBV30 to TRBJ1-1, with D hard to call. V was pared by 5 bases and J by 1 base, with 8 bases between. This CDR3 is 12 amino acids long. Germline V lookup: CDR1 GTSNPN, CDR2 SVGIG (reference sequence). CDR3: CAWGRSNTEAFF. CDR3 nucleotides: TGTGCCTGGGGACGGTCGAACACTGAAGCTTTCTTT.

This sequence joins TRBV5-1 and TRBJ1-3; TRBD1 matches at 11 bases. Germline CDR1 reads SGHRS; CDR2 reads YFSETQ. J gave up 0 bases and V 1 base, and 3 bases lay outside the gene matches. This CDR3 is built from 17 residues. CDR3 coding DNA: TGCGCCAGCAGCTTGCCCGGGACAGGGGGCTCTGGAAACACCATATATTTT. Its translation is CASSLPGTGGSGNTIYF. The full variable domain, in which reference TRBV5-1 and TRBJ1-3 provide the parts outside the CDR3, is KAGVTQTPRYLIKTRGQQVTLSCSPISGHRSVSWYQQTPGQGLQFLFEYFSETQRNKGNFPGRFSGRQFSNSRSEMNVSTLELGDSALYLCASSLPGTGGSGNTIYFGEGSWLTVV.

The table lists this clone with a count of one. The CDR3 is CASSLVRTTTEAFF. As DNA, the CDR3 is TGTGCCAGCAGCTTAGTTAGGACAACCACTGAAGCTTTCTTT. The chain recombines TRBV11-1 with TRBJ1-1; D is possibly TRBD1 (5 bases). Germline-derived CDR1 and CDR2 are SGHAT and FQDESV (reference sequence). This CDR3 comprises 14 residues. The V end lost 1 base, the J end lost 4 bases, and 10 bases lay between the germline ends. Full variable domain (outside the CDR3, taken from reference TRBV11-1 and TRBJ1-1): EAEVAQSPRYKITEKSQAVAFWCDPISGHATLYWYRQILGQGPELLVQFQDESVVDDSQLPKDRFSAERLKGVDSTLKIQPAELGDSAMYLCASSLVRTTTEAFFGQGTRLTVV.

CDR3 nucleotide sequence: TGTGCCAGCAACCCCGGGACAGGGCCCTACGAGCAGTACTTC. Translating it yields CASNPGTGPYEQYF. The chain employs TRBV2 and TRBJ2-7, with 9 bases fitting TRBD1. V lost 7 bases, J lost 2 bases, and 6 bases stayed unmatched. The germline CDR1 and CDR2 sequences are SNHLY and FYNNEI. CDR3 size: 14 residues.

In its sample, this clone was seen once. This chain connects TRBV19 to TRBJ1-5; 9 bases match TRBD1. This CDR3 has 15 amino acids. Looked up from germline, CDR1 is LNHDA and CDR2 is SQIVND (reference sequence). V dropped 5 bases and J dropped 6; count of bases not matched to a gene: 8. CDR3 amino acids: CASSPTGGSGQPQHF. The CDR3 DNA reads as TGTGCCAGTAGTCCCACAGGGGGCTCGGGTCAGCCCCAGCATTTT.

By share, this clone ranks as medium-sized. The chain has TRBV7-3 and TRBJ1-5; D ambiguous. Trimming took 0 bases from V and 5 from J, leaving 5 bases between them. Germline V gene sequence: CDR1 SGHTA, CDR2 FQGTGA. The CDR3 runs to 13 residues. The CDR3 loop is CASSLTADQPQHF. CDR3 DNA sequence: TGTGCCAGCAGCTTAACGGCTGATCAGCCCCAGCATTTT.

This chain uses TRBV6-6 with TRBJ1-2, with 11 bases fitting TRBD1. With 5 bases clipped from V and 8 bases from J, the junction kept 1 base outside the gene matches. This CDR3 spans 12 amino acids. In germline, CDR1 is MNHNY, CDR2 SVGAGI (reference sequence). The CDR3 DNA is TGTGCCAGCAGTGGACAGGGGGCGGGCTACACCTTC. This translates into CASSGQGAGYTF.

V is TRBV6-1 and J is TRBJ1-6; D is unresolved. The CDR3 is made up of 13 amino acids. Germline V gene lookup returns CDR1 MNHNS and CDR2 SASEGT. The V end was cut by 5 bases, the J end by 13 bases, with 15 bases between. The CDR3 DNA reads as TGTGCCAGCAGTTTGGGCGCCGCCGATCCCCTCCACTTT. Protein sequence: CASSLGAADPLHF.

The V gene is TRBV7-3, the J gene TRBJ2-1; 10 bases match TRBD2. Trimming took 5 bases from V and 15 from J; bases not matched to a gene: 25. CDR1 is SGHTA and CDR2 is FQGTGA in the germline V gene. This CDR3 contains 18 residues. The CDR3 here is CASSPQPGGSGGAVGRFF. CDR3 bases: TGTGCCAGCAGCCCACAACCGGGGGGCAGCGGGGGGGCCGTAGGGCGGTTCTTC. The whole variable domain, remainder taken from reference TRBV7-3 and TRBJ2-1, is GAGVSQTPSNKVTEKGKYVELRCDPISGHTALYWYRQSLGQGPEFLIYFQGTGAADDSGLPNDRFFAVRPEGSVSTLKIQRTERGDSAVYLCASSPQPGGSGGAVGRFFGPGTRLTVL.

This chain uses TRBV4-3 with TRBJ1-5; 7 nucleotides line up with TRBD1. The ends lost 3 bases at V and 2 bases at J; junction bases unmatched: 7. The CDR3 totals 16 residues. Per the germline V gene, CDR1 is LGHNA and CDR2 is YSLEER. In nucleotides, the CDR3 is TGCGCCAGCAGCCAGGATTCAACAGGGGGCAATCAGCCCCAGCATTTT. It yields the protein CASSQDSTGGNQPQHF.

The chain joins TRBV5-6 to TRBJ1-6; a weak D match, TRBD1 (6 bases). CDR3 length: 17 residues. Germline CDR1 is SGHDT and CDR2 is YYEEEE. Trimming shortened V by 0 bases and J by 2 bases, and 12 bases separated the two germline ends. In DNA, the CDR3 is TGTGCCAGCAGCTTGGGACACAGGGTAACCTATAATTCACCCCTCCACTTT. It translates to CASSLGHRVTYNSPLHF.

V is TRBV29-1 and J is TRBJ1-1, with unresolved D. CDR3 length: 13 residues. V dropped 6 bases and J dropped 2 bases, with 13 bases sitting between them. Per germline, CDR1 SQVTM and CDR2 ANQGSEA. CDR3 residues: CSVARRLNTEAFF. Here the CDR3 DNA reads TGCAGCGTGGCCAGGAGGTTAAACACTGAAGCTTTCTTT. The complete variable domain, with remaining parts taken from reference TRBV29-1 and TRBJ1-1, reads SAVISQKPSRDICQRGTSLTIQCQVDSQVTMMFWYRQQPGQSLTLIATANQGSEATYESGFVIDKFPISRPNLTFSTLTVSNMSPEDSSIYLCSVARRLNTEAFFGQGTRLTVV.